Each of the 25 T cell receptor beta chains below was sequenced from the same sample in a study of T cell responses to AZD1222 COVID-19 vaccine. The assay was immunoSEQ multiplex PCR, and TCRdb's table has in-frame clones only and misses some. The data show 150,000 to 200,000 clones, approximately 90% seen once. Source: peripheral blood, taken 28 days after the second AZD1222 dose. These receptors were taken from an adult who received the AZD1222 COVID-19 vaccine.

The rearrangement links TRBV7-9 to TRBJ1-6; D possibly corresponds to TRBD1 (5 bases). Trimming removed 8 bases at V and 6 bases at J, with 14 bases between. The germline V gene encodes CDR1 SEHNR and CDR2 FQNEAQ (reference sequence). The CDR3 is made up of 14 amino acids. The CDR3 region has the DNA TGTGCCAGCCGCGAGGAGGGGAGTAATTCACCCCTCCACTTT. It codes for CASREEGSNSPLHF.

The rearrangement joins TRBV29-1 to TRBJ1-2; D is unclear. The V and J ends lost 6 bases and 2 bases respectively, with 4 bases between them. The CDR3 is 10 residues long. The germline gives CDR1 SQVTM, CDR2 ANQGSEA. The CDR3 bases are TGCAGCGTGTTGAACTATGGCTACACCTTC. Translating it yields CSVLNYGYTF.

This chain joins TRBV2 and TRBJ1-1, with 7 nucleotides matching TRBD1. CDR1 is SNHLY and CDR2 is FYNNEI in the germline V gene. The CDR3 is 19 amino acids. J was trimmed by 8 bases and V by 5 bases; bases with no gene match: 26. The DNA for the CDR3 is TGTGCCAGCAGTACCCCTACCCGGACAGGAGTTGAAGGGCGCTCAGAAGCTTTCTTT. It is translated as CASSTPTRTGVEGRSEAFF.

CDR3 protein: CASNTPDGSYYYGYTF. CDR3 in DNA: TGTGCCAGTAACACCCCGGACGGCAGCTATTACTATGGCTACACCTTC. The rearrangement joins TRBV28 to TRBJ1-2; D is unclear. Trimming left V 9 bases short and J 3 bases short, with 23 bases between. The length of the CDR3 is 16 residues. CDR1 MDHEN and CDR2 SYDVKM come from the germline V gene.

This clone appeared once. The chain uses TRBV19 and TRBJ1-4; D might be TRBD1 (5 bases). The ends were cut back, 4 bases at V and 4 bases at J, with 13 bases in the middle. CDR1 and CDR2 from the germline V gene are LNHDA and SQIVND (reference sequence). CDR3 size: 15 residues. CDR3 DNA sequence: TGTGCCAGTAGTAACCCGGGGCGAGATAATGAAAAACTGTTTTTT. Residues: CASSNPGRDNEKLFF. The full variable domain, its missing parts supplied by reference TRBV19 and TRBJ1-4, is DGGITQSPKYLFRKEGQNVTLSCEQNLNHDAMYWYRQDPGQGLRLIYYSQIVNDFQKGDIAEGYSVSREKKESFPLTVTSAQKNPTAFYLCASSNPGRDNEKLFFGSGTQLSVL.

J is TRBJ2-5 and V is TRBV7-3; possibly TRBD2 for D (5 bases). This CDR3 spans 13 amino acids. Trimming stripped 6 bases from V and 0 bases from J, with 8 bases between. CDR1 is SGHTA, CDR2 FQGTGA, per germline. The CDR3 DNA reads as TGTGCCAGCAGGTCCGGGAACCAAGAGACCCAGTACTTC. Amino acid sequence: CASRSGNQETQYF.

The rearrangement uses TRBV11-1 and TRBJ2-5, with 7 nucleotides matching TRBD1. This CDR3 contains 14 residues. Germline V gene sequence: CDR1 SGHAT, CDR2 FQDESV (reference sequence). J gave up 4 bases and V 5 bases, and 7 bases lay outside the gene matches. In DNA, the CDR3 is TGTGCCAGCAGCGAAGGACAGGACGGAGAGACCCAGTACTTC. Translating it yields CASSEGQDGETQYF.

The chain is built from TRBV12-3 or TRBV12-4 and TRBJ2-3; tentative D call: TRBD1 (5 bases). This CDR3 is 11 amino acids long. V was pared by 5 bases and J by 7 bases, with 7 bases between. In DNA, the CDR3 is TGTGCCAGCAGTCCAGGGCATACGCAGTATTTT. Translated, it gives CASSPGHTQYF.

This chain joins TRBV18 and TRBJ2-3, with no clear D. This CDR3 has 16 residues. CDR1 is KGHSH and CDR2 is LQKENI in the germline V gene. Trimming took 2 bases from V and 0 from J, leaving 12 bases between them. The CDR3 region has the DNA TGTGCCAGCTCACCAAAACAGCCCCAAAGCACAGATACGCAGTATTTT. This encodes CASSPKQPQSTDTQYF. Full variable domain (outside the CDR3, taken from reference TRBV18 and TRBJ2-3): NAGVMQNPRHLVRRRGQEARLRCSPMKGHSHVYWYRQLPEEGLKFMVYLQKENIIDESGMPKERFSAEFPKEGPSILRIQQVVRGDSAAYFCASSPKQPQSTDTQYFGPGTRLTVL.

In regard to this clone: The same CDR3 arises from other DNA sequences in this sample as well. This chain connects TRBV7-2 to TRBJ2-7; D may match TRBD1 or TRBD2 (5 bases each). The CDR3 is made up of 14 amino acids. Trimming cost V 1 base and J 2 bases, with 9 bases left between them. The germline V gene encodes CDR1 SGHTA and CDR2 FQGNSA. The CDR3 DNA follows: TGTGCCAGCAGCTTAGAGGGACGGACCTACGAGCAGTACTTC. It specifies CASSLEGRTYEQYF.

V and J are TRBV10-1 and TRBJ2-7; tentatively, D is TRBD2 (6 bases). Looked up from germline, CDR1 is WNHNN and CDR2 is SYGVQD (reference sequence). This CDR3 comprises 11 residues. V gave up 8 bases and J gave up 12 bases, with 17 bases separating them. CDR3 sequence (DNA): TGCGCCAGCCACTATCCGGTCGGGAGGTACTTC. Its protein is CASHYPVGRYF.

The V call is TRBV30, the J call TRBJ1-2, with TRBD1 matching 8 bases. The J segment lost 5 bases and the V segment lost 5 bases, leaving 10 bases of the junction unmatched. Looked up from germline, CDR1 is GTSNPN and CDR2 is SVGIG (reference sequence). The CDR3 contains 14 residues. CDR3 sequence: CAWPWDRPSYGYTF. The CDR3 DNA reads TGTGCCTGGCCTTGGGACAGGCCCTCTTATGGCTACACCTTC.

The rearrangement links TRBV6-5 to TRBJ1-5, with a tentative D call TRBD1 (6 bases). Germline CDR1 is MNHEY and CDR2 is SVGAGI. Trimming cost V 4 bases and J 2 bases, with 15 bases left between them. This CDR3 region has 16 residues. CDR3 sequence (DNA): TGTGCCAGCAGTTCTTCTCCGACAGGAGGCAATCAGCCCCAGCATTTT. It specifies CASSSSPTGGNQPQHF.

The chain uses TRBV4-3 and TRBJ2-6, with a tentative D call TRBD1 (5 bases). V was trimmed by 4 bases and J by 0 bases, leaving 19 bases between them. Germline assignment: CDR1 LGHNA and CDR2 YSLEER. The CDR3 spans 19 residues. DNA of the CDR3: TGCGCCAGCAGCCCCAAAGCATCACAGGATCTCTCTGGGGCCAACGTCCTGACTTTC. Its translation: CASSPKASQDLSGANVLTF.

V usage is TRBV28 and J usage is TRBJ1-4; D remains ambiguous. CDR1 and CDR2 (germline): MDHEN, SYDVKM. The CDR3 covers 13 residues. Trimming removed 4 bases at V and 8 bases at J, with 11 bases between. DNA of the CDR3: TGTGCCAGCAGTTGGCCGGAGACCGAAAAACTGTTTTTT. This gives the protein CASSWPETEKLFF.

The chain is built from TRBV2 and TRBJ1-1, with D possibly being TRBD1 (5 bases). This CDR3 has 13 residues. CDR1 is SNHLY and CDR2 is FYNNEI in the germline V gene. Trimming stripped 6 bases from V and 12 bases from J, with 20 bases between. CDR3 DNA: TGTGCCAGCAGCCCCGGGGGGGGATTGATCCCTTTCTTT. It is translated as CASSPGGGLIPFF.

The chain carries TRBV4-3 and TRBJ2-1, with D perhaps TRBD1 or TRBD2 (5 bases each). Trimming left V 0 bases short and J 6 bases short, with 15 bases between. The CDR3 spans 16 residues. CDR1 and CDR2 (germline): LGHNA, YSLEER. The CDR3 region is CASSQELGTGGNEQFF. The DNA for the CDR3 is TGCGCCAGCAGCCAAGAGTTGGGTACTGGGGGCAATGAGCAGTTCTTC.

In DNA form, the CDR3 reads TGTGCCAGCAGCTTACTCGGGACGGCGAACACTGAAGCTTTCTTT. It yields the protein CASSLLGTANTEAFF. The chain couples TRBV7-2 to TRBJ1-1; tentative D call: TRBD1 (5 bases). This CDR3 is 15 amino acids long. Germline loops: CDR1 SGHTA, CDR2 FQGNSA. The ends were cut back, 2 bases at V and 1 base at J, with 11 bases in the middle.

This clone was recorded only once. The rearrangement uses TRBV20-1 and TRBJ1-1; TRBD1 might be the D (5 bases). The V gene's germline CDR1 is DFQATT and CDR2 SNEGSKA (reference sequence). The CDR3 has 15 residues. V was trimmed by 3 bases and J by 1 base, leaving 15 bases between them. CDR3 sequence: CSASFRAGTNTEAFF. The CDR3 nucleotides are TGCAGTGCTAGTTTTAGGGCAGGGACGAACACTGAAGCTTTCTTT.

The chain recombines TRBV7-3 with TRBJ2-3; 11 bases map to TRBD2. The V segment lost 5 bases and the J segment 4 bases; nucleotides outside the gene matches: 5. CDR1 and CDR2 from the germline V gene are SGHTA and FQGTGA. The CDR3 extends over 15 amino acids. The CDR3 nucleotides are TGTGCCAGCAGCGGTAGCGGGGGGGCCCCAGATACGCAGTATTTT. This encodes CASSGSGGAPDTQYF.

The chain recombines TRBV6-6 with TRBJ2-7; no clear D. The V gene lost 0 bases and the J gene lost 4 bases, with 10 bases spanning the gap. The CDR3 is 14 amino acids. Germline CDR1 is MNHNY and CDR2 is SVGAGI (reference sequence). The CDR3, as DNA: TGTGCCAGCAGTTACTCTGGGGAAAGGTACGAGCAGTACTTC. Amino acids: CASSYSGERYEQYF.

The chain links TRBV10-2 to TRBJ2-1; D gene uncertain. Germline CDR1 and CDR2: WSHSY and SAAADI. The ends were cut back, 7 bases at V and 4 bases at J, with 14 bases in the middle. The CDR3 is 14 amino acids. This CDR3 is CASTDFKEYNEQFF. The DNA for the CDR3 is TGCGCCAGCACCGACTTTAAGGAATACAATGAGCAGTTCTTC.

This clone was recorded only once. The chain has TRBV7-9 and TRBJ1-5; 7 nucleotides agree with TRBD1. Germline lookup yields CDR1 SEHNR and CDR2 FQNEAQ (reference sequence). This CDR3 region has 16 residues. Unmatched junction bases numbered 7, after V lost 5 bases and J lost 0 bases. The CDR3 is CASSPGRGNSNQPQHF. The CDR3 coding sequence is TGTGCCAGCAGCCCCGGCAGGGGGAATAGCAATCAGCCCCAGCATTTT.

Written as DNA, the CDR3 is TGCGCCAGCAGCTTGTTTCTGGGACAGGATTATCAAGAGACCCAGTACTTC. It yields the protein CASSLFLGQDYQETQYF. The chain uses TRBV5-1 and TRBJ2-5, with 8 nucleotides matching TRBD1. V lost 1 base to trimming and J lost 2 bases; unmatched junction nucleotides: 10. This CDR3 comprises 17 residues. The germline gives CDR1 SGHRS, CDR2 YFSETQ.

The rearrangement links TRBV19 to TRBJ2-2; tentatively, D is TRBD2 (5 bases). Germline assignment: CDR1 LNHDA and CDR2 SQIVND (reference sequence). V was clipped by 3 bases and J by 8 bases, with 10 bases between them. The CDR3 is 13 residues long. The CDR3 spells CASSISRGGELFF. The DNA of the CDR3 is TGTGCCAGTAGTATCTCCCGGGGTGGGGAGCTGTTTTTT.